Below are 25 T cell receptor beta chains sequenced from a single sample in a study of cytomegalovirus exposure and HLA in healthy donors. The PCR was carried out with 60 Vbeta primers and 13 Jbeta primers. Measured with immunoSEQ multiplex PCR; TCRdb has only the in-frame clones, and not every one. Among about 150,000 clones, 68% were seen once, and the ten largest hold less than 11%. Sequencing was carried out using PBMCs. These receptors were collected from a man aged 25 to 45 in good health and CMV-seropositive.

This clone has only a few counts. The chain couples TRBV12-5 to TRBJ2-6, with D possibly being TRBD2 (5 bases). Germline lookup yields CDR1 LGHNT and CDR2 FRNRAP. Trimming took 3 bases from V and 4 from J, leaving 13 bases between them. The CDR3 has 16 residues. CDR3 sequence: CASGFMGRPGANVLTF. In DNA form, the CDR3 reads TGTGCTAGTGGTTTCATGGGGAGACCCGGGGCCAACGTCCTGACTTTC.

The sample holds a few counts of this clone. The V gene is TRBV11-1, the J gene TRBJ2-2, with a possible D match to TRBD2 (6 bases). The CDR3 contains 16 residues. In germline, CDR1 is SGHAT, CDR2 FQDESV (reference sequence). V gave up 4 bases and J gave up 0 bases, with 12 bases separating them. CDR3 sequence reads: CASSSLGGSNTGELFF. CDR3 sequence (DNA): TGTGCCAGCAGCTCTTTGGGGGGATCGAACACCGGGGAGCTGTTTTTT.

The V gene is TRBV5-1, the J gene TRBJ2-7; 8 bases are a match to TRBD2. V lost 4 bases, J lost 0 bases, and 15 bases stayed unmatched. Germline V gives CDR1 SGHRS, CDR2 YFSETQ. The CDR3 totals 18 residues. The CDR3 protein is CASSEGLVTRTSSYEQYF. DNA for the CDR3: TGCGCCAGCAGCGAGGGACTAGTAACCCGCACAAGCTCCTACGAGCAGTACTTC. Combining the CDR3 with reference TRBV5-1 and TRBJ2-7 gives the whole variable domain KAGVTQTPRYLIKTRGQQVTLSCSPISGHRSVSWYQQTPGQGLQFLFEYFSETQRNKGNFPGRFSGRQFSNSRSEMNVSTLELGDSALYLCASSEGLVTRTSSYEQYFGPGTRLTVT.

The sample holds a few counts of this clone. This chain links TRBV5-6 with TRBJ1-1; D is ambiguous. Germline assignment: CDR1 SGHDT and CDR2 YYEEEE. CDR3 length equals 11 residues. V was shortened by 3 bases and J by 10 bases, with 10 bases between the two germline ends. CDR3 sequence reads: CASSSGCGAFF. Here the CDR3 DNA reads TGTGCCAGCAGCTCTGGTTGCGGAGCTTTCTTT.

The chain couples TRBV7-6 to TRBJ2-5; no clear D. The V gene's germline CDR1 is SGHVS and CDR2 FNYEAQ. The germline V and J ends were trimmed by 2 bases and 0 bases, with 10 bases remaining between them. The CDR3 totals 15 residues. The CDR3 here is CASSLFSRYQETQYF. CDR3 nucleotide sequence: TGTGCCAGCAGCTTATTCTCTCGGTACCAAGAGACCCAGTACTTC.

The CDR3 reads CASSLTRQAAYF. The CDR3 nucleotides read TGTGCCAGCAGCTTAACTCGCCAGGCAGCGTACTTC. This chain connects TRBV7-8 to TRBJ2-7, with unresolved D. The CDR3 extends over 12 amino acids. CDR1 is SGHVS and CDR2 is FQNEAQ in the germline V gene. The V end was cut by 2 bases, the J end by 12 bases, with 14 bases between.

The rearrangement uses TRBV5-1 and TRBJ1-1, with 8 bases lining up with TRBD1. The CDR3 is 17 amino acids. With 0 bases clipped from V and 0 bases from J, the junction kept 7 bases outside the gene matches. Germline lookup yields CDR1 SGHRS and CDR2 YFSETQ. The CDR3 nucleotides read TGCGCCAGCAGCTTGGGGACAGGGCAAACAATGAACACTGAAGCTTTCTTT. This sequence encodes CASSLGTGQTMNTEAFF.

This clone is a singleton in its sample. The V and J genes are TRBV2 and TRBJ2-2, with 14 bases fitting TRBD2. The CDR3 length is 18 residues. Losses at the gene ends were 4 bases for V and 3 bases for J; bases not matched to a gene: 7. Germline assignment: CDR1 SNHLY and CDR2 FYNNEI. This CDR3 reads CASSAQGLAGGHTGELFF. Here the CDR3 DNA reads TGTGCCAGCAGTGCCCAAGGACTAGCGGGAGGCCACACCGGGGAGCTGTTTTTT.

Points on this clone: A read error may account for a junction end that differs from germline. V gene TRBV5-6 combines with J gene TRBJ2-2; the match to TRBD1 covers 11 bases. The germline V gene encodes CDR1 SGHDT and CDR2 YYEEEE. The CDR3 has 17 amino acids. Here the CDR3 reads CASSLHGDRGSSGELSF. CDR3 in DNA: TGTGCCAGCAGCTTGCACGGGGACAGGGGGTCGTCCGGGGAGCTGTCTTTT.

The chain is built from TRBV7-9 and TRBJ2-3; 11 bases are a match to TRBD2. This CDR3 has 16 residues. The ends lost 4 bases at V and 2 bases at J; junction bases unmatched: 5. Germline CDR1 reads SEHNR; CDR2 reads FQNEAQ (reference sequence). The CDR3 DNA is TGTGCCAGCAGCTCCCTAGCGGGAGGAATCACAGATACGCAGTATTTT. It yields the protein CASSSLAGGITDTQYF. Supplemented by reference TRBV7-9 and TRBJ2-3, the full variable domain reads DTGVSQNPRHKITKRGQNVTFRCDPISEHNRLYWYRQTLGQGPEFLTYFQNEAQLEKSRLLSDRFSAERPKGSFSTLEIQRTEQGDSAMYLCASSSLAGGITDTQYFGPGTRLTVL.

The V and J genes are TRBV27 and TRBJ2-2; no definite D call. The CDR3 extends over 12 amino acids. Trimming cost V 6 bases and J 2 bases, with 4 bases left between them. Germline loops: CDR1 MNHEY, CDR2 SMNVEV (reference sequence). The CDR3: CASRYNTGELFF. For the CDR3, the DNA is TGTGCCAGCAGATATAACACCGGGGAGCTGTTTTTT.

V is TRBV7-6 and J is TRBJ1-1; 7 bases agree with TRBD1. This CDR3 is built from 13 residues. V shed 5 bases, J shed 3 bases, and the junction held 3 bases outside the gene matches. Germline CDR1 SGHVS, CDR2 FNYEAQ. CDR3: CASSRQGDTEAFF. For the CDR3, the DNA is TGTGCCAGCAGCCGCCAGGGGGACACTGAAGCTTTCTTT.

The V gene is TRBV5-8, the J gene TRBJ2-3, with 9 positions matching TRBD1. J was trimmed by 1 base and V by 3 bases; bases with no gene match: 0. CDR3 length: 14 amino acids. Per germline, CDR1 SGHTS and CDR2 YDEGEE. The CDR3 spells CASSWDRGTDTQYF. DNA for the CDR3: TGTGCCAGCAGCTGGGACAGGGGCACAGATACGCAGTATTTT.

On this clone itself: One junction end disagrees with the germline gene, perhaps due to a read error. This chain uses TRBV7-9 with TRBJ2-1; TRBD1 aligns across 10 bases. Looked up from germline, CDR1 is SEHNR and CDR2 is FQNEAQ (reference sequence). This CDR3 comprises 17 residues. The CDR3 nucleotides are TGTTCCAGCAGCAAAGGTATGGGACAGGGGATGCGGAATGAGCAGTTCTTC. It codes for CSSSKGMGQGMRNEQFF.

The chain links TRBV19 to TRBJ2-3, with D tentatively TRBD1 (5 bases). V lost 7 bases and J lost 2, with 16 bases in between. In germline, CDR1 is LNHDA, CDR2 SQIVND (reference sequence). The CDR3 sequence is 15 residues long. CDR3 nucleotides: TGTGCCAGTACGACGGGCGAAGGGGTCACAGATACGCAGTATTTT. Protein product: CASTTGEGVTDTQYF.

The chain employs TRBV5-6 and TRBJ2-3, with 7 nucleotides matching TRBD1. This CDR3 comprises 16 residues. In germline, CDR1 is SGHDT, CDR2 YYEEEE. The junction had 8 bases not matched to a gene; V was cut back by 4 bases and J by 0 bases. CDR3: CASSPDRVWSTDTQYF. In DNA form, the CDR3 reads TGTGCCAGCAGCCCCGACAGGGTTTGGAGCACAGATACGCAGTATTTT.

The chain combines TRBV6-6 with TRBJ2-2; 7 bases align to TRBD2. The CDR3 contains 15 residues. V lost 3 bases and J lost 5; bases outside the gene matches: 6. Germline V gene sequence: CDR1 MNHNY, CDR2 SVGAGI (reference sequence). In nucleotides, the CDR3 is TGTGCCAGCAGTTATCGGGCTAGCGGAACCGGGGAGCTGTTTTTT. It specifies CASSYRASGTGELFF.

The chain is built from TRBV9 and TRBJ2-1; D perhaps matches TRBD2 (6 bases). Looked up from germline, CDR1 is SGDLS and CDR2 is YYNGEE. CDR3 length: 14 amino acids. V was clipped by 4 bases and J by 9 bases, with 17 bases between them. In nucleotides, the CDR3 is TGTGCCAGCAGCTCTCAAGCGGGTTTAGTTGAGCAGTTCTTC. Translated, it gives CASSSQAGLVEQFF.

This clone was seen more than once but under ten times. V usage is TRBV10-3 and J usage is TRBJ1-2; D might be TRBD1 (6 bases). Germline V gene sequence: CDR1 ENHRY, CDR2 SYGVKD. The CDR3 totals 15 residues. Trimming cost V 7 bases and J 3 bases, with 18 bases left between them. This CDR3 is CAITTGGGLDYGYTF. CDR3 sequence (DNA): TGTGCCATCACCACCGGGGGGGGGCTGGACTATGGCTACACCTTC.

The J gene is TRBJ2-7, the V gene TRBV1; the table's D call TRBD1 went unverified against the DNA. TRBV1 is given as a pseudogene. The CDR3 is made up of 17 amino acids. The CDR3 bases are TGCACCAGCAGCCGATTTACTCAGGACAGGGGTTTCTACGAGCAGTACTTC. Translating it yields CTSSRFTQDRGFYEQYF.

This chain links TRBV2 with TRBJ2-2, with no clear D. V was clipped by 2 bases and J by 1 base, with 14 bases between them. Per the germline V gene, CDR1 is SNHLY and CDR2 is FYNNEI. The CDR3 is 17 amino acids. The CDR3 DNA reads TGTGCCAGCAGTGAAAGAGGAAGCGCCCTGAACACCGGGGAGCTGTTTTTT. Translating it yields CASSERGSALNTGELFF.

This chain joins TRBV19 and TRBJ1-3; D not resolved. Germline loops: CDR1 LNHDA, CDR2 SQIVND (reference sequence). CDR3 length: 13 amino acids. Deletions cut 4 bases from V and 4 bases from J, with 8 bases between. CDR3 DNA sequence: TGTGCCAGTAGTAAGGAGAGAGGAAACACCATATATTTT. Protein product: CASSKERGNTIYF.

This chain links TRBV10-1 with TRBJ2-5; the D gene is possibly TRBD1 (5 bases). V lost 5 bases and J lost 2, with 21 bases in between. CDR1 is WNHNN, CDR2 SYGVQD, per germline (reference sequence). The length of the CDR3 is 17 residues. The CDR3 loop reads CASSQQGARKGQETQYF. The DNA for the CDR3 is TGCGCCAGCAGTCAGCAAGGGGCTAGAAAGGGGCAAGAGACCCAGTACTTC.

The rearrangement uses TRBV5-6 and TRBJ2-7, with 8 bases that match TRBD2. The V and J ends lost 3 bases and 5 bases, in that order; junction bases with no gene match: 7. Germline assignment: CDR1 SGHDT and CDR2 YYEEEE. This CDR3 region has 14 residues. The CDR3 DNA reads as TGTGCCAGCAGCTATCCCGGGGGGGCCCACGAGCAGTACTTC. Its translation: CASSYPGGAHEQYF.

The rearrangement joins TRBV2 to TRBJ2-7; 7 bases match TRBD2. The CDR3 is 14 residues long. J gave up 6 bases and V 3 bases, and 8 bases lay outside the gene matches. Germline V gene data show CDR1 as SNHLY and CDR2 as FYNNEI. The DNA of the CDR3 is TGTGCCAGCAGTGAGGGGGGAGGGTCTATCGAGCAGTACTTC. This gives the protein CASSEGGGSIEQYF.